This entry lists 14 T cell receptor beta chains sequenced from one sample in a study of post-analysis software for immune sequencing data (dated by TCRdb to 2014 to 2015). Broad study findings and their caveats: Significantly higher frequencies in patients than in controls were found for roughly 5 TRBV segments, including TRBV5-6, TRBV5-1 and TRBV20-1.

Antigens of these TCRs are unknown. Libraries were constructed by PCR. The sequencing machine was an Illumina HiSeq 2500. Unique molecular identifiers were incorporated into TCR beta cDNA libraries to reduce PCR and sequencing biases. TCRdb ran its own pipeline on the public reads, namely fastp trimming at Q25 and MiXCR clone calling, and kept in-frame beta chains. Every distinct CDR3 protein forms one entry, paired with its most common genes and DNA. The sample table lists around 770,000 distinct CDR3 sequences, 46% of them with a count of one. The ten top clones hold approximately 4.4% of the sample. The sample was blood. These receptors were obtained from a girl aged 5-17 years with multiple sclerosis.

V and J are TRBV20-1 and TRBJ2-5, with D uncertain. The better agreement between TRBJ2-7 and the DNA end casts doubt on the J call. The CDR3 has 11 residues. CDR1 and CDR2 from the germline V gene are DFQATT and SNEGSKA (reference sequence). Here the CDR3 DNA reads TGCAGTGCTAGAGTGCCCTTCGAGCAGTACTTC. This gives the protein CSARVPFEQYF.

The chain joins TRBV14 to TRBJ2-7; TRBD2 is a possible D gene (5 bases). V was shortened by 1 base and J by 0 bases, with 10 bases between the two germline ends. The CDR3 has 15 residues. The germline CDR1 and CDR2 sequences are SGHDN and FVKESK. CDR3 amino acids: CASSQATAASYEQYF. The CDR3, as DNA: TGTGCCAGCAGCCAAGCAACAGCGGCCTCCTACGAGCAGTACTTC.

The chain recombines TRBV29-1 with TRBJ2-4, with TRBD2 matching 7 bases. The ends lost 7 bases at V and 13 bases at J; junction bases unmatched: 10. Germline V CDR1 and CDR2: SQVTM, ANQGSEA. The CDR3 contains 11 residues. CDR3 nucleotides: TGCAGCGGGGGGGAGGGGCAGGAGCAGTACTTC. Translated, it gives CSGGEGQEQYF.

In its sample, this clonotype was seen a few times. J is TRBJ2-1 and V is TRBV29-1, with 12 bases matching TRBD2. Germline loops: CDR1 SQVTM, CDR2 ANQGSEA. Losses at the gene ends were 3 bases for V and 6 bases for J; bases not matched to a gene: 6. The CDR3 is 15 residues long. CDR3 amino acids: CSVEARLAGANEQFF. Written as DNA, the CDR3 is TGCAGCGTTGAGGCTAGACTAGCGGGAGCCAATGAGCAGTTCTTC.

The rearrangement joins TRBV2 to TRBJ2-1; 7 positions agree with TRBD1. The junction had 8 bases not matched to a gene; V was cut back by 7 bases and J by 5 bases. Looked up from germline, CDR1 is SNHLY and CDR2 is FYNNEI. There are 14 residues in the CDR3. The CDR3 protein is CASTRDRANNEQFF. CDR3 DNA sequence: TGTGCCAGCACCCGCGACAGGGCGAACAATGAGCAGTTCTTC.

This clonotype was detected a few times. The chain has TRBV7-2 and TRBJ2-5; D not resolved. Germline V lookup: CDR1 SGHTA, CDR2 FQGNSA. CDR3 size: 15 residues. Trimming cost V 2 bases and J 1 base, with 11 bases left between them. The CDR3 DNA sequence: TGTGCCAGCAGCTTAAATTGGCGCGTCCAAGAGACCCAGTACTTC. It yields the protein CASSLNWRVQETQYF. Drawing the rest from reference TRBV7-2 and TRBJ2-5, the complete variable domain is GAGVSQSPSNKVTEKGKDVELRCDPISGHTALYWYRQSLGQGLEFLIYFQGNSAPDKSGLPSDRFSAERTGGSVSTLTIQRTQQEDSAVYLCASSLNWRVQETQYFGPGTRLLVL.

The chain combines TRBV7-6 with TRBJ2-5; TRBD2 might be the D (6 bases). Near its end, the DNA agrees better with TRBJ2-7, so the J call may be wrong. The germline CDR1 and CDR2 sequences are SGHVS and FNYEAQ. The CDR3 contains 15 residues. The DNA for the CDR3 is TGTGCCAGCAGCTTAGGGCTTAGCGGAGACTACGAGCAGTACTTC. Residues: CASSLGLSGDYEQYF.

This clonotype was counted a few times. This sequence joins TRBV3-1 and TRBJ2-7; 8 nucleotides agree with TRBD1. The ends lost 0 bases at V and 7 bases at J; junction bases unmatched: 8. From germline, CDR1 is LGHDT and CDR2 YNNKEL (reference sequence). This CDR3 is 15 amino acids long. Here the CDR3 reads CASSQELQGAREQYF. The CDR3 DNA reads TGTGCCAGCAGCCAAGAGCTGCAGGGGGCTAGGGAGCAGTACTTC.

This clonotype was counted only a few times. This chain links TRBV6-1 with TRBJ1-2; D is ambiguous. V was cut by 4 bases and J by 2 bases, with 14 bases left in between. CDR3 length: 15 residues. The V gene's germline CDR1 is MNHNS and CDR2 SASEGT. The CDR3 DNA reads TGTGCCAGCAGTGTAGGTGCGAACCCCAACTATGGCTACACCTTC. Its translation is CASSVGANPNYGYTF.

The chain is built from TRBV9 and TRBJ2-1; TRBD1 aligns across 8 bases. Germline V gives CDR1 SGDLS, CDR2 YYNGEE. Trimming took 0 bases from V and 4 from J; bases not matched to a gene: 6. The CDR3 covers 16 residues. CDR3 sequence reads: CASSVVDRVKYNEQFF. The DNA for the CDR3 is TGTGCCAGCAGCGTAGTGGACAGGGTAAAGTACAATGAGCAGTTCTTC.

Only a few counts were recorded for this clonotype. The junction differs from germline at one of its ends, possibly a read error. This chain connects TRBV6-1 to TRBJ2-3, with D perhaps TRBD2 (6 bases). CDR1 and CDR2 from the germline V gene are MNHNS and SASEGT. This CDR3 has 14 amino acids. The CDR3 reads CASNPGVSTDTQYF. The CDR3 DNA is TGTGCCAGCAATCCGGGAGTAAGCACGGATACGCAGTATTTT.

The gene calls are TRBV29-1 and TRBJ1-1; the D gene is possibly TRBD1 (5 bases). CDR3 length equals 12 residues. V was clipped by 6 bases and J by 5 bases, with 13 bases between them. The germline CDR1 and CDR2 sequences are SQVTM and ANQGSEA. For the CDR3, the DNA is TGCAGCGTACGACAGTCGGCGACTGAAGCTTTCTTT. This gives the protein CSVRQSATEAFF.

A single count supports this clonotype. V gene TRBV5-6 combines with J gene TRBJ2-1, with D hard to call. Germline loops: CDR1 SGHDT, CDR2 YYEEEE. The CDR3 is 14 residues long. V gave up 4 bases and J gave up 5 bases, with 13 bases separating them. Here the CDR3 DNA reads TGTGCCAGCAGCCACGGACCTAACCACAATGAGCAGTTCTTC. Translating gives CASSHGPNHNEQFF.

This chain joins TRBV20-1 and TRBJ2-6; TRBD1 might be the D (6 bases). The CDR3 sequence is 16 residues long. CDR1 is DFQATT, CDR2 SNEGSKA, per germline (reference sequence). Trimming shortened V by 6 bases and J by 0 bases, and 15 bases separated the two germline ends. Written as DNA, the CDR3 is TGCAGTGCAACCGGGACAATGAGCTCTGGGGCCAACGTCCTGACTTTC. Protein product: CSATGTMSSGANVLTF.